Listed below are T cell receptor beta chains from one sample, sequenced in a study of neurological immune-mediated disorders. MiXCR was run by TCRdb on the 5' RACE reads, yielding one entry per CDR3 protein. The sample has 50,000 or so distinct CDR3 sequences, approximately 3.3% seen once; the top ten hold approximately 5.8%. The sample consisted of PBMCs. The receptors were sampled from a man in his forties with multiple sclerosis. Each CDR3 is given with its conserved first and last residue. Fields, in order: CDR3 DNA, CDR3 protein, CDR3 length, clone size, J gene, D gene, V gene. The D gene is left open where the match is weak. For some rows the clone size is stated as once, few or many, or as a class when expanded; others skip it.

cdr3_nt: TGTGCCAGCCAAACCTTTGCGGGGTGGCCAGATACGCAGTATTTT; cdr3_aa: CASQTFAGWPDTQYF; cdr3_length: 15; clone_size: few; j_call: TRBJ2-3; d_call: .; v_call: TRBV6-5
cdr3_nt: TGTGCCAGCAGCCAACTAGATGGCAGCACCGGGGAGCTGTTTTTT; cdr3_aa: CASSQLDGSTGELFF; cdr3_length: 15; clone_size: many; j_call: TRBJ2-2; d_call: .; v_call: TRBV3-1
cdr3_nt: TGCAGTGCTAGACGGGGGAGCGCGGATACGCAGTATTTT; cdr3_aa: CSARRGSADTQYF; cdr3_length: 13; clone_size: few; j_call: TRBJ2-3; d_call: .; v_call: TRBV20-1
cdr3_nt: TGCGCCAGCAGCCCCGATGGCGCGAGGAATGAAGCTTTCTTT; cdr3_aa: CASSPDGARNEAFF; cdr3_length: 14; clone_size: many; j_call: TRBJ1-1; d_call: .; v_call: TRBV5-1
cdr3_nt: TGCGCCAGCAGCTTACTAGCGGGGTCGAACACCGGGGAGCTGTTTTTT; cdr3_aa: CASSLLAGSNTGELFF; cdr3_length: 16; clone_size: many; j_call: TRBJ2-2; d_call: TRBD2; v_call: TRBV5-1
cdr3_nt: TGTGCCAGCAGCTTTCTAGGGCCCAATCAGCCCCAGCATTTT; cdr3_aa: CASSFLGPNQPQHF; cdr3_length: 14; clone_size: many; j_call: TRBJ1-5; d_call: .; v_call: TRBV5-5
cdr3_nt: TGTGCCAGCAGCTTCGGTACTAGCGGGGATTACAATGAGCAGTTCTTC; cdr3_aa: CASSFGTSGDYNEQFF; cdr3_length: 16; clone_size: .; j_call: TRBJ2-1; d_call: TRBD2; v_call: TRBV7-6
cdr3_nt: TGTGCCAGCAGTTTAGTTCGGAATCAGCCCCAGAATTTT; cdr3_aa: CASSLVRNQPQNF; cdr3_length: 13; clone_size: many; j_call: TRBJ1-5; d_call: .; v_call: TRBV27
cdr3_nt: TGTGCCAGCAGCTCACCTCACAGAATACCAAACACCGGGGAGCTGTTTTTT; cdr3_aa: CASSSPHRIPNTGELFF; cdr3_length: 17; clone_size: few; j_call: TRBJ2-2; d_call: .; v_call: TRBV7-9
cdr3_nt: TGCGCCATCAATACGGGGGGGGCTACCGGGGAGCTGTTTTTT; cdr3_aa: CAINTGGATGELFF; cdr3_length: 14; clone_size: many; j_call: TRBJ2-2; d_call: TRBD2; v_call: TRBV10-2
cdr3_nt: TGTGCCAGCAGCTCGAGCGGGGGGGGTGATTATGAGCAGTTCTTC; cdr3_aa: CASSSSGGGDYEQFF; cdr3_length: 15; clone_size: many; j_call: TRBJ2-1; d_call: TRBD2; v_call: TRBV7-2
cdr3_nt: TGTGCCAGCAGTGAAGGCCGGCCCCACCGGGGGCGCGACAATCAGCCCCAGCATTTT; cdr3_aa: CASSEGRPHRGRDNQPQHF; cdr3_length: 19; clone_size: many; j_call: TRBJ1-5; d_call: .; v_call: TRBV6-1
cdr3_nt: TGCGCCAGCAGCTTCGTCAACCAGGGCCCGGAGACCCAGTACTTC; cdr3_aa: CASSFVNQGPETQYF; cdr3_length: 15; clone_size: many; j_call: TRBJ2-5; d_call: .; v_call: TRBV5-1
cdr3_nt: TGTGCCAGCACCTACGGGCCGGACAGGGGCTACGAGCAGTACTTC; cdr3_aa: CASTYGPDRGYEQYF; cdr3_length: 15; clone_size: many; j_call: TRBJ2-7; d_call: TRBD1; v_call: TRBV6-6
cdr3_nt: TGTGCCAGCAGTGAGGGGTATCGACTAGCGGGGAAGGATACGCAGTATTTT; cdr3_aa: CASSEGYRLAGKDTQYF; cdr3_length: 17; clone_size: many; j_call: TRBJ2-3; d_call: TRBD2; v_call: TRBV6-1
cdr3_nt: TGCAGTGCTAGAGTTGTGAGCGGGGGGCACGAGCAGTACTTC; cdr3_aa: CSARVVSGGHEQYF; cdr3_length: 14; clone_size: many; j_call: TRBJ2-7; d_call: TRBD2; v_call: TRBV20-1
cdr3_nt: TGTGCCAGCAGCTCAGACAGACCGGGGGAGCAGTACTTC; cdr3_aa: CASSSDRPGEQYF; cdr3_length: 13; clone_size: many; j_call: TRBJ2-7; d_call: .; v_call: TRBV7-3
cdr3_nt: TGCGCCAGCAGCCAAGACAGGGGGAACGCCCAGCCCCAGAATTTT; cdr3_aa: CASSQDRGNAQPQNF; cdr3_length: 15; clone_size: many; j_call: TRBJ1-5; d_call: TRBD1; v_call: TRBV4-1
cdr3_nt: TGTGCCAGCAGTTCGGGACTAGCGGGAGGAGAGACCCAGTACTTC; cdr3_aa: CASSSGLAGGETQYF; cdr3_length: 15; clone_size: many; j_call: TRBJ2-5; d_call: TRBD2; v_call: TRBV12-3/TRBV12-4
cdr3_nt: TGCAGTGCTCTCCGAGGACAGGGGGCGTTTGACACCTTC; cdr3_aa: CSALRGQGAFDTF; cdr3_length: 13; clone_size: many; j_call: TRBJ1-2; d_call: TRBD1; v_call: TRBV20-1
cdr3_nt: TGTGCCAGCAGTTTCGGACAGGGAATTAACTATGGCTACACCTTC; cdr3_aa: CASSFGQGINYGYTF; cdr3_length: 15; clone_size: many; j_call: TRBJ1-2; d_call: TRBD1; v_call: TRBV12-3/TRBV12-4
cdr3_nt: TGCAGCGTTGAATTAGGGACAGATAATTCACCCCTCCACTTT; cdr3_aa: CSVELGTDNSPLHF; cdr3_length: 14; clone_size: many; j_call: TRBJ1-6; d_call: TRBD1; v_call: TRBV29-1
cdr3_nt: TGTGCCAGCAGTTACCGAGAACTAGCGGGGGGCACAGATACGCAGTATTTT; cdr3_aa: CASSYRELAGGTDTQYF; cdr3_length: 17; clone_size: many; j_call: TRBJ2-3; d_call: TRBD2; v_call: TRBV6-5
cdr3_nt: TGCAGTGCTAGTCGGGATAACATTCAGTACTTC; cdr3_aa: CSASRDNIQYF; cdr3_length: 11; clone_size: many; j_call: TRBJ2-4; d_call: .; v_call: TRBV20-1
cdr3_nt: TGTGCCAGCAGCTTGGCCAGCGGGTTAAGCTCCTACAATGAGCAGTTCTTC; cdr3_aa: CASSLASGLSSYNEQFF; cdr3_length: 17; clone_size: many; j_call: TRBJ2-1; d_call: .; v_call: TRBV5-6
cdr3_nt: TGTGCCAGCAGCACCGGGACAGCAACTAGTTCACCCCTCAACTTT; cdr3_aa: CASSTGTATSSPLNF; cdr3_length: 15; clone_size: many; j_call: TRBJ1-6; d_call: TRBD1; v_call: TRBV2
cdr3_nt: TGTGCCAGCAGTTTGGGGACAGGGCATCAGCCCCAGCATTTT; cdr3_aa: CASSLGTGHQPQHF; cdr3_length: 14; clone_size: many; j_call: TRBJ1-5; d_call: TRBD1; v_call: TRBV28
cdr3_nt: TGCAGTGCTAGCCCCGGGGGGGTTGGAGAGACCCAGTACTTC; cdr3_aa: CSASPGGVGETQYF; cdr3_length: 14; clone_size: many; j_call: TRBJ2-5; d_call: TRBD2; v_call: TRBV20-1
cdr3_nt: TGCAGTGCTAGAGATGTGGCCTTACACACCGGGGAGCTGTTTTTT; cdr3_aa: CSARDVALHTGELFF; cdr3_length: 15; clone_size: many; j_call: TRBJ2-2; d_call: .; v_call: TRBV20-1
cdr3_nt: TGTGCCAGCAGCCTAGAACGGGCAGGGAGTACTTTACCGGTCGAGCAGTACTTC; cdr3_aa: CASSLERAGSTLPVEQYF; cdr3_length: 18; clone_size: medium-sized; j_call: TRBJ2-7; d_call: .; v_call: TRBV7-2
cdr3_nt: TGTGCCAGCAGTTTAGTGGGGGATGCGGAAGCTTTCTTT; cdr3_aa: CASSLVGDAEAFF; cdr3_length: 13; clone_size: many; j_call: TRBJ1-1; d_call: .; v_call: TRBV12-3/TRBV12-4
cdr3_nt: TGTGCCAGCAGCGTAGGTGGCAGGGGGCTTACTGAAGCTTTCTTT; cdr3_aa: CASSVGGRGLTEAFF; cdr3_length: 15; clone_size: many; j_call: TRBJ1-1; d_call: TRBD1; v_call: TRBV9
cdr3_nt: TGTGCCAGCAGTTACTCGATATTACAGGGTCGGTCACCCCTCCACTTT; cdr3_aa: CASSYSILQGRSPLHF; cdr3_length: 16; clone_size: many; j_call: TRBJ1-6; d_call: .; v_call: TRBV6-5
cdr3_nt: TGTGCCAGCTCACCAGCGGTAAAAGAAAAACTGTTTTTT; cdr3_aa: CASSPAVKEKLFF; cdr3_length: 13; clone_size: many; j_call: TRBJ1-4; d_call: .; v_call: TRBV18
cdr3_nt: TGTGCCAGCAGCCAAGAATTGACACAGGGGGGCGAGCAGTACTTC; cdr3_aa: CASSQELTQGGEQYF; cdr3_length: 15; clone_size: many; j_call: TRBJ2-7; d_call: TRBD1; v_call: TRBV4-2
cdr3_nt: TGTGCCAGCAGCTTCACAGGGGGTGCTTCACCCCTCCACTTT; cdr3_aa: CASSFTGGASPLHF; cdr3_length: 14; clone_size: many; j_call: TRBJ1-6; d_call: TRBD1; v_call: TRBV7-9
cdr3_nt: TGTGCCAGCAGTTTCGGAATAGCAGATACGCAGTATTTT; cdr3_aa: CASSFGIADTQYF; cdr3_length: 13; clone_size: few; j_call: TRBJ2-3; d_call: .; v_call: TRBV12-3/TRBV12-4
cdr3_nt: TGTGCCAGCAGCAGGGGGGAGGGCGGTGGCTACACCTTC; cdr3_aa: CASSRGEGGGYTF; cdr3_length: 13; clone_size: many; j_call: TRBJ1-2; d_call: .; v_call: TRBV11-2
cdr3_nt: TGCAGTGCTAGAGGGGGGGGGAACTATGGCTACACCTTC; cdr3_aa: CSARGGGNYGYTF; cdr3_length: 13; clone_size: many; j_call: TRBJ1-2; d_call: .; v_call: TRBV20-1
cdr3_nt: TGTGCCAGCAGCTTGACTAGCGGGGGTGATACGCAGTATTTT; cdr3_aa: CASSLTSGGDTQYF; cdr3_length: 14; clone_size: many; j_call: TRBJ2-3; d_call: TRBD2; v_call: TRBV13
cdr3_nt: TGCGCCAGCAGCCCGAATACAAGAACAGGGCTGGAGACCCAGTACTTC; cdr3_aa: CASSPNTRTGLETQYF; cdr3_length: 16; clone_size: many; j_call: TRBJ2-5; d_call: .; v_call: TRBV5-1
cdr3_nt: TGTGCCAGCAGCTTGAGGGGGGCCGATCAAGCTTTCTTT; cdr3_aa: CASSLRGADQAFF; cdr3_length: 13; clone_size: many; j_call: TRBJ1-1; d_call: .; v_call: TRBV5-6
cdr3_nt: TGTGCCAGCAGCATGACAGGGGGGAGCGGAGAAGAAAAACTGTTTTTT; cdr3_aa: CASSMTGGSGEEKLFF; cdr3_length: 16; clone_size: many; j_call: TRBJ1-4; d_call: TRBD1; v_call: TRBV7-8
cdr3_nt: TGCGCCAGCAGCCCGGTGCCGGGGGGGAATCAGCCCCAGCATTTT; cdr3_aa: CASSPVPGGNQPQHF; cdr3_length: 15; clone_size: many; j_call: TRBJ1-5; d_call: .; v_call: TRBV5-1
cdr3_nt: TGCGCCAGCAGCTTCCGGGACATTTCCTACGAGCAGTACTTC; cdr3_aa: CASSFRDISYEQYF; cdr3_length: 14; clone_size: many; j_call: TRBJ2-7; d_call: .; v_call: TRBV5-1
cdr3_nt: TGTGCCAGCAGAACGCCCGGGACACACGTCAACTTT; cdr3_aa: CASRTPGTHVNF; cdr3_length: 12; clone_size: few; j_call: TRBJ1-6; d_call: .; v_call: TRBV7-3
cdr3_nt: TGTGCCAGCAGCCGTAAGGGACAGGGGGCTTATTCACCCCTCCACTTT; cdr3_aa: CASSRKGQGAYSPLHF; cdr3_length: 16; clone_size: many; j_call: TRBJ1-6; d_call: TRBD1; v_call: TRBV27
cdr3_nt: TGTGCCAGCAGTTTAAGAGGCGGGGTACAGGAGACCCAGTACTTC; cdr3_aa: CASSLRGGVQETQYF; cdr3_length: 15; clone_size: many; j_call: TRBJ2-5; d_call: .; v_call: TRBV28
cdr3_nt: TGCGCCAGCAGCTTGGGACAGCGACAAGAGACCCAGTACTTC; cdr3_aa: CASSLGQRQETQYF; cdr3_length: 14; clone_size: many; j_call: TRBJ2-5; d_call: .; v_call: TRBV5-1
cdr3_nt: TGCGCCAGCAGCTTCCGACAGGCCAATAACGGGAACACTGAAGCTTTCTTT; cdr3_aa: CASSFRQANNGNTEAFF; cdr3_length: 17; clone_size: many; j_call: TRBJ1-1; d_call: .; v_call: TRBV5-1